What follows is one T cell receptor beta chain and its context. No antigen is known for it. The study sequenced cultured CD4+ T cell DNA using the Oncomine TCR Beta short-read assay. Extraction of genomic DNA was performed on cultured CD4+ T cells. TCRdb passed the PCR reads through MiXCR, listing each CDR3 protein once. In the table there are 15,000 or so distinct CDR3 sequences, around 45% of which are singletons. Regarding treatment: approximately nine-day PBMC culture with coronavirus spike peptide pools or control peptides (ViraFEST assay). ViraFEST enlarged antigen-specific T cell populations with peptide pools and afterwards sequenced TCRs. The data stem from a study of vaccination and CD4 T cells after COVID-19. The germline V gene has CDR1 MNHNS and CDR2 SASEGT. The CDR3 is 17 amino acids. Trimming took 6 bases from V and 4 from J; bases not matched to a gene: 14.

The sample was CD4+ T cells from blood, cultured in vitro, taken before SARS-CoV-2 vaccination. V usage is TRBV6-1 and J usage is TRBJ2-2; 7 positions match TRBD1. The sequence derives from a human donor who received a COVID-19 vaccine. CDR3 residues: CASSASDRPSSTGELFF. CDR3 DNA sequence: TGTGCCAGCAGCGCCTCGGACAGGCCGAGCAGCACCGGGGAGCTGTTTTTT.